This TCR beta chain comes out of a study of T cells in Graves' hyperthyroidism and ophthalmopathy. Overall study findings and caveats: From stable hyperthyroidism, ophthalmopathy was set apart by a 13 V-J model.

Amplification of TCR beta CDR3 regions used RNA as the template. The HTBI primer set was used in a first-round RT-PCR of the TCR CDR3. TCRdb re-analysed the multiplex PCR reads in MiXCR, keeping a single row per CDR3 protein. The sample lists about 840,000 distinct CDR3 sequences; 35% to 40% were seen once. This clonotype was observed a few times. The antigen remains unidentified. Those with hyperthyroidism were 18 to 65 years old, newly diagnosed, and ill for under 2 months. Uncontrolled infection, other autoimmune disease, pregnancy and lactation each barred patients from inclusion. In germline, CDR1 is DFQATT, CDR2 SNEGSKA (reference sequence). CDR3 length equals 13 residues. V gave up 5 bases and J gave up 4 bases, with 14 bases separating them.

J is TRBJ2-5 and V is TRBV20-1; the D is unclear. Sequencing input: blood. This receptor was taken from a man aged 18 to 30 with Graves' hyperthyroidism. The CDR3 reads CSASRTVGETQYF. In DNA, the CDR3 is TGCAGTGCTTCGAGGACGGTTGGAGAGACCCAGTACTTC.